The next 22 T cell receptor beta chains were all read from a single sample in a study of blood T cell repertoires in COVID-19. Method: immunoSEQ multiplex PCR; TCRdb's copy keeps in-frame clones and lacks some. The sample lists 450,000 to 500,000 clones, about nine tenths occurring once. Source material: PBMCs or T cells enriched from blood (not recorded which). Every receptor here comes from a woman aged 55 to 70 who had recovered from COVID-19.

This rearrangement joins TRBV5-4 to TRBJ2-1, with D possibly matching TRBD1 (6 bases). V was cut by 5 bases and J by 0 bases, with 9 bases left in between. This CDR3 contains 14 residues. Germline values: CDR1 SGHNT, CDR2 YYREEE (reference sequence). The CDR3 protein is CASSQGLSYNEQFF. The CDR3 DNA reads TGTGCCAGCAGTCAGGGGCTCTCCTACAATGAGCAGTTCTTC. The variable domain in full, completed from reference TRBV5-4 and TRBJ2-1, reads ETGVTQSPTHLIKTRGQQVTLRCSSQSGHNTVSWYQQALGQGPQFIFQYYREEENGRGNFPPRFSGLQFPNYSSELNVNALELDDSALYLCASSQGLSYNEQFFGPGTRLTVL.

The chain uses TRBV6-2 or TRBV6-3 and TRBJ2-7, with 10 bases aligning to TRBD2. The CDR3 is made up of 14 amino acids. The V segment lost 4 bases and the J segment 3 bases; nucleotides outside the gene matches: 3. Germline CDR1 MNHEY, CDR2 SVGEGT. DNA for the CDR3: TGTGCCAGCAGTTTAAGCGGGGGGGACTACGAGCAGTACTTC. Protein: CASSLSGGDYEQYF.

The V gene is TRBV6-1, the J gene TRBJ1-6; possibly TRBD1 for D (5 bases). The CDR3 is 15 residues long. V dropped 3 bases and J dropped 3 bases, with 9 bases sitting between them. CDR1 is MNHNS and CDR2 is SASEGT in the germline V gene. CDR3 sequence: CASSEGRSYNSPLHF. For the CDR3, the DNA is TGTGCCAGCAGTGAGGGGCGCAGCTATAATTCACCCCTCCACTTT.

The V gene is TRBV5-1, the J gene TRBJ2-3; D might be TRBD1 (7 bases). V lost 1 base, J lost 4 bases, and 10 bases lay in between. Germline V gives CDR1 SGHRS, CDR2 YFSETQ. The CDR3 covers 14 residues. CDR3: CASSLQGGPDTQYF. CDR3 nucleotide sequence: TGCGCCAGCAGCTTGCAGGGGGGCCCAGATACGCAGTATTTT.

The chain joins TRBV5-1 to TRBJ1-1; 8 bases match TRBD1. V lost 4 bases, J lost 2 bases, and 4 bases stayed unmatched. The CDR3 has 14 residues. Germline assignment: CDR1 SGHRS and CDR2 YFSETQ. DNA of the CDR3: TGCGCCAGCAGCCCGACAGGGGACAACACTGAAGCTTTCTTT. This codes for CASSPTGDNTEAFF.

A word on this clone: This sample also contains other DNA sequences that code for the same CDR3. V usage is TRBV5-1 and J usage is TRBJ2-2; 7 bases align to TRBD2. The CDR3 spans 14 residues. The germline CDR1 and CDR2 sequences are SGHRS and YFSETQ. V dropped 4 bases and J dropped 3; count of bases not matched to a gene: 3. CDR3: CASSPSGDTGELFF. CDR3 coding DNA: TGCGCCAGCAGCCCCAGCGGGGACACCGGGGAGCTGTTTTTT.

The table lists this clone with many counts. Other DNA sequences in the sample encode the same CDR3. CDR3 residues: CASSLGTGGETQYF. CDR3 nucleotides: TGCGCCAGCAGCTTGGGGACAGGGGGAGAGACCCAGTACTTC. The rearrangement uses TRBV5-1 and TRBJ2-5; 10 bases line up with TRBD1. This CDR3 is 14 amino acids long. V lost 0 bases and J lost 4; bases outside the gene matches: 0. In germline, CDR1 is SGHRS, CDR2 YFSETQ.

This sequence joins TRBV6-5 and TRBJ2-1, with D possibly being TRBD1 (7 bases). CDR1 MNHEY and CDR2 SVGAGI come from the germline V gene. The CDR3 covers 13 residues. The V end was cut by 5 bases, the J end by 10 bases, with 15 bases between. The CDR3 here is CASSTTGTGEQFF. The DNA for the CDR3 is TGTGCCAGCAGTACGACAGGGACTGGGGAGCAGTTCTTC.

This sequence joins TRBV24-1 and TRBJ1-2; maybe TRBD1 (6 bases). Germline V gene lookup returns CDR1 KGHDR and CDR2 SFDVKD. Trimming shortened V by 3 bases and J by 2 bases, and 21 bases separated the two germline ends. This CDR3 has 18 residues. The CDR3 region has the DNA TGTGCCACCAGTGATGGGGGGGCCCCCCCGGATGTGAACTATGGCTACACCTTC. Translated, it gives CATSDGGAPPDVNYGYTF.

Remarks on this clone: Other DNA sequences in this specimen translate into the identical CDR3. The rearrangement joins TRBV2 to TRBJ1-2, with TRBD1 identical over 8 bases. The trim removed 5 bases at V and 4 bases at J, leaving 3 bases unmatched. From germline, CDR1 is SNHLY and CDR2 FYNNEI. CDR3 size: 13 residues. The CDR3 spells CASSFTGGYGYTF. CDR3 nucleotides: TGTGCCAGCAGTTTTACAGGGGGCTATGGCTACACCTTC. The full variable domain, with the rest looked up from reference TRBV2 and TRBJ1-2, is EPEVTQTPSHQVTQMGQEVILRCVPISNHLYFYWYRQILGQKVEFLVSFYNNEISEKSEIFDDQFSVERPDGSNFTLKIRSTKLEDSAMYFCASSFTGGYGYTFGSGTRLTVV.

This clone has at least ten counts. V and J are TRBV18 and TRBJ2-7; D may be TRBD1 (5 bases). The CDR3 has 14 amino acids. CDR1 KGHSH and CDR2 LQKENI come from the germline V gene. V lost 4 bases to trimming and J lost 2 bases, with 12 bases between them. CDR3 DNA: TGTGCCAGCTCACAAACCAGGGATGCCTACGAGCAGTACTTC. The encoded protein is CASSQTRDAYEQYF.

This clone was picked up one time. The gene calls are TRBV7-2 and TRBJ2-3, with D unclear. The germline CDR1 and CDR2 sequences are SGHTA and FQGNSA. With 4 bases removed from V and 0 bases from J, the gap between germline ends came to 8 bases. CDR3 length equals 14 residues. CDR3 residues: CASSSQFSTDTQYF. In DNA form, the CDR3 reads TGTGCCAGCAGCTCACAGTTCAGCACAGATACGCAGTATTTT.

The V gene is TRBV3-1 (or the pseudogene TRBV3-2), the J gene TRBJ1-4; no clear D. Trimming removed 5 bases at V and 8 bases at J, with 15 bases between. CDR1 LGHDT and CDR2 YNNKEL come from the germline V gene (reference sequence). CDR3 size: 14 residues. The CDR3 sequence is CASSGGTITEKLFF. The CDR3 nucleotides are TGTGCCAGCAGCGGAGGTACAATTACGGAAAAACTGTTTTTT.

V usage is TRBV6-5 and J usage is TRBJ1-2; no clear D. CDR3 length: 15 amino acids. Germline CDR1 MNHEY, CDR2 SVGAGI. Trimming pared 5 bases from V and 0 bases from J, leaving 13 bases between. The DNA of the CDR3 is TGTGCCAGCAGTCCCTATACCGGGACTAACTATGGCTACACCTTC. It specifies CASSPYTGTNYGYTF.

The chain recombines TRBV4-1 with TRBJ2-7; D may be TRBD2 (5 bases). This CDR3 has 15 residues. The V and J ends lost 1 base and 3 bases respectively, with 13 bases between them. Per the germline V gene, CDR1 is MGHRA and CDR2 is YSYEKL. DNA of the CDR3: TGCGCCAGCAGCCAAGCACTAGGAAGAGACTACGAGCAGTACTTC. This codes for CASSQALGRDYEQYF.

The gene calls are TRBV12-5 and TRBJ1-6; TRBD1 matches 7 bases. Germline values: CDR1 LGHNT, CDR2 FRNRAP. J lost 9 bases, V lost 3 bases, and 11 bases had no gene match. CDR3 length: 16 amino acids. The CDR3: CASGFDRASAGSPLHF. As DNA, the CDR3 is TGTGCTAGTGGTTTCGACAGGGCCTCCGCTGGTTCACCCCTCCACTTT.

The rearrangement uses TRBV30 and TRBJ1-2; D unresolved. V was clipped by 0 bases and J by 12 bases, with 17 bases between them. The CDR3 totals 13 residues. Germline V CDR1 and CDR2: GTSNPN, SVGIG (reference sequence). CDR3 nucleotides: TGTGCCTGGAGTGTACCCGCAGGCCTCATCCACACCTTC. Translated: CAWSVPAGLIHTF.

The rearrangement links TRBV29-1 to TRBJ2-3, with 9 bases lining up with TRBD1. V trimming: 7 bases; J trimming: 4 bases; junction bases outside the gene matches: 3. CDR3 length equals 12 residues. Germline values: CDR1 SQVTM, CDR2 ANQGSEA. The CDR3 is CSARQGADTQYF. The CDR3 DNA sequence: TGCAGCGCCCGACAGGGGGCAGATACGCAGTATTTT.

For this clone: Sequence at one end of the junction differs from germline and may be a read error. The J gene is TRBJ1-1, the V gene TRBV7-7; D unresolved. The CDR3 loop spans 13 amino acids. In germline, CDR1 is SSHAT, CDR2 FNYEAQ (reference sequence). CDR3: CASSQAGNTEAFF. CDR3 coding DNA: TGTGCTAGCAGCCAAGCGGGGAACACTGAAGCTTTCTTT.

V usage is TRBV27 and J usage is TRBJ1-4, with D hard to call. With 2 bases removed from V and 5 bases from J, the gap between germline ends came to 9 bases. CDR3 length equals 14 residues. Germline loops: CDR1 MNHEY, CDR2 SMNVEV (reference sequence). Written as DNA, the CDR3 is TGTGCCAGCAGTTTAAAGGCAGCGAATGAAAAACTGTTTTTT. This sequence encodes CASSLKAANEKLFF. The full variable domain, completed using reference TRBV27 and TRBJ1-4, is EAQVTQNPRYLITVTGKKLTVTCSQNMNHEYMSWYRQDPGLGLRQIYYSMNVEVTDKGDVPEGYKVSRKEKRNFPLILESPSPNQTSLYFCASSLKAANEKLFFGSGTQLSVL.

The chain carries TRBV27 and TRBJ1-4; the D gene is possibly TRBD1 (6 bases). Trimming removed 2 bases at V and 6 bases at J, with 16 bases between. Germline V gives CDR1 MNHEY, CDR2 SMNVEV (reference sequence). The CDR3 contains 16 residues. CDR3 region: CASSLVSGRGYEKLFF. The CDR3 DNA reads TGTGCCAGCAGTTTAGTATCCGGCAGGGGATATGAAAAACTGTTTTTT.

The V gene is TRBV6-5, the J gene TRBJ1-2; D remains unclear. The CDR3 runs to 11 residues. CDR1 MNHEY and CDR2 SVGAGI come from the germline V gene. Trimming removed 6 bases from V and 8 bases from J, with 10 bases in between. The CDR3 coding sequence is TGTGCCAGCAGATCGAGCGAGGGCTACACCTTC. Its translation: CASRSSEGYTF.